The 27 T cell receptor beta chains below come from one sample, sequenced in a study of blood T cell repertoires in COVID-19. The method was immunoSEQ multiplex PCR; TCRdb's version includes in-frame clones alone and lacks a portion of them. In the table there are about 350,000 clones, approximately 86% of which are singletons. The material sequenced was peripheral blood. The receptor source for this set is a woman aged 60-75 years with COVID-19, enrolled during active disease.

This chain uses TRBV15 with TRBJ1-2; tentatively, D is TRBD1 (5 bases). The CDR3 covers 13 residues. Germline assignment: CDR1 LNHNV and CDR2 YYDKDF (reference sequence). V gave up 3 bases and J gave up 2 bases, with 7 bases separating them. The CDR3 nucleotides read TGTGCCACCAGCAGGGGGGGAAACTATGGCTACACCTTC. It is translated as CATSRGGNYGYTF.

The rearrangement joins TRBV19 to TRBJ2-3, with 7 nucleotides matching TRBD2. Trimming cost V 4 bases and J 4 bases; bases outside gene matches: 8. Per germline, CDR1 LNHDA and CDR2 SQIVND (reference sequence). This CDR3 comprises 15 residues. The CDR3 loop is CASSTSNGRPDTQYF. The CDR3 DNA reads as TGTGCCAGTAGTACCTCCAACGGGAGGCCAGATACGCAGTATTTT.

The CDR3 DNA sequence: TGTGCCAGCAGCGGACAGGGCACAGATACGCAGTATTTT. Its protein product is CASSGQGTDTQYF. The V call is TRBV6-6, the J call TRBJ2-3; 7 positions agree with TRBD1. V was pared by 6 bases and J by 1 base, with 1 base of the junction left unmatched. From germline, CDR1 is MNHNY and CDR2 SVGAGI (reference sequence). This CDR3 is built from 13 residues.

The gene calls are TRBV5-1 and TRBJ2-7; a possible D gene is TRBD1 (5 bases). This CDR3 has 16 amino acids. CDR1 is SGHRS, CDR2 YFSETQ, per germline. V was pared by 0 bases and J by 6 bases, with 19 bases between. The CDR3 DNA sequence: TGCGCCAGCAGCTTGGCAACAGGTACCGTTTGGGCCGAGCAGTACTTC. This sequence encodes CASSLATGTVWAEQYF.

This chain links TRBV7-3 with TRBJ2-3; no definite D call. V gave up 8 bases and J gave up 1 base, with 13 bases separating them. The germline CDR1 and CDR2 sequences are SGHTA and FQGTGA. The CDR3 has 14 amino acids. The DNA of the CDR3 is TGTGCCAGCGCCCATTTACAGCGCACAGATACGCAGTATTTT. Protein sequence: CASAHLQRTDTQYF.

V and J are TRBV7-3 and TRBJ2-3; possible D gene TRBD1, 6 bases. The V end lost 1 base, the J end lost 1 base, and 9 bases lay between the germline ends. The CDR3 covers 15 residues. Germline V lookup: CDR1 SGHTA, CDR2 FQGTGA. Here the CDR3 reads CASSLNQGRTDTQYF. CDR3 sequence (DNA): TGTGCCAGCAGCTTAAATCAGGGGCGCACAGATACGCAGTATTTT.

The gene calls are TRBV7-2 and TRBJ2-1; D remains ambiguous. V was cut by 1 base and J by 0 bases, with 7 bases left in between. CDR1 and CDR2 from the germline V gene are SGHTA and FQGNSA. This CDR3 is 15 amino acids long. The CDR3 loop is CASSLGLSSYNEQFF. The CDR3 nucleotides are TGTGCCAGCAGCTTAGGTCTTAGCTCCTACAATGAGCAGTTCTTC.

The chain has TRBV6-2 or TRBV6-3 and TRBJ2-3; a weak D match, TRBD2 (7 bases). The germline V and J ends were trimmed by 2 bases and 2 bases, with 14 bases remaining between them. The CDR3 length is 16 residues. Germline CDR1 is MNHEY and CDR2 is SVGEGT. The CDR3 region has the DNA TGTGCCAGCAGTTACAGGCGGGGGCACTACACAGATACGCAGTATTTT. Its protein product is CASSYRRGHYTDTQYF.

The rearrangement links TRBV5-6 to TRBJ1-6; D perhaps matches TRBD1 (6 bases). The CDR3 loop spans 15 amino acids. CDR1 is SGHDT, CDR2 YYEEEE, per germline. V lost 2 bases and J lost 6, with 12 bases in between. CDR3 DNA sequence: TGTGCCAGCAGCTTCAGGGGAATCAGTAATTCACCCCTCCACTTT. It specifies CASSFRGISNSPLHF.

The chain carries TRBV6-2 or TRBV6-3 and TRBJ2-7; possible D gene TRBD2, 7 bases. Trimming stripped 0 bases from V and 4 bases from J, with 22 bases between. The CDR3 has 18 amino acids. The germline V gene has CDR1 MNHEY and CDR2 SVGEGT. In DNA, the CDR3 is TGTGCCAGCAGTTACTCGAATGGGGGGGCTCCACTCCTTTACGAGCAGTACTTC. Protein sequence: CASSYSNGGAPLLYEQYF.

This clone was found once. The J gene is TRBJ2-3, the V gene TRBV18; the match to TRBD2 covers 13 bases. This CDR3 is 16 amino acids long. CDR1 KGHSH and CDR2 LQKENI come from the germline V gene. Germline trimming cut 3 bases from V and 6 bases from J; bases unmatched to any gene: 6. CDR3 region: CASSPTSGGALDTQYF. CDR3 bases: TGTGCCAGCTCACCTACTAGCGGGGGGGCCTTGGATACGCAGTATTTT.

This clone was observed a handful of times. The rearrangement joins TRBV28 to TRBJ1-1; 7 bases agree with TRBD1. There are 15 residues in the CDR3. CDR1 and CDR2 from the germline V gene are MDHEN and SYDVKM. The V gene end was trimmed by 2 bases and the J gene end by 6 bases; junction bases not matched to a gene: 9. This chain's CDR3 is CASSLGSGGYPEAFF. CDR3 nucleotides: TGTGCCAGCAGTTTAGGGTCAGGGGGTTACCCTGAAGCTTTCTTT.

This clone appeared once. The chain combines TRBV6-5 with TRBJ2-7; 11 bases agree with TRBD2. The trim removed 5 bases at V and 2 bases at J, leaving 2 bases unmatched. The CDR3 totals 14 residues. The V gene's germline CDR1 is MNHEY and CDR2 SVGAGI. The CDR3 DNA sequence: TGTGCCAGCAGTACTAGCGGGGGAACCTACGAGCAGTACTTC. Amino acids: CASSTSGGTYEQYF.

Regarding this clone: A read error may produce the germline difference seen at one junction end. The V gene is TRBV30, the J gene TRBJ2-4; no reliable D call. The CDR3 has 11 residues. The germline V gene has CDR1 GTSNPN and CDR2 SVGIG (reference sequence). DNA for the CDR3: TGCGGCGGTAGGGCCAAAAACATTCAGTACTTC. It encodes CGGRAKNIQYF.

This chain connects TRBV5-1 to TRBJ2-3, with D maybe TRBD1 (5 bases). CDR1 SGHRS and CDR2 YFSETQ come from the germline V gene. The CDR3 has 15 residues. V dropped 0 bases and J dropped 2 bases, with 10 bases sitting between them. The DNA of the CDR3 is TGCGCCAGCAGCTTGGGACCGGACACCACAGATACGCAGTATTTT. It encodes CASSLGPDTTDTQYF.

The CDR3 DNA sequence: TGTGCCTGGAGAAAGCGGGGGGGGGTCAATGAGCAGTTCTTC. Its translation: CAWRKRGGVNEQFF. The genes are TRBV30 and TRBJ2-1, with 10 positions matching TRBD2. The CDR3 is made up of 14 amino acids. Per germline, CDR1 GTSNPN and CDR2 SVGIG (reference sequence). Losses at the gene ends were 3 bases for V and 6 bases for J; bases not matched to a gene: 5.

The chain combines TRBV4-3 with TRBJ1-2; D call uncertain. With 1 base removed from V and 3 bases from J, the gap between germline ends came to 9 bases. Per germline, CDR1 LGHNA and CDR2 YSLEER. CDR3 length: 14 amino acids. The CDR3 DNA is TGCGCCAGCAGCCAAGCCTACGATCACTATGGCTACACCTTC. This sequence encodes CASSQAYDHYGYTF.

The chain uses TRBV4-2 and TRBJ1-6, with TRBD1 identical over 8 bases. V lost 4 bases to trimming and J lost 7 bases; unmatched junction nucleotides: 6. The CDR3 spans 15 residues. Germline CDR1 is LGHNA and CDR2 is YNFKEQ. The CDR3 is CASSLTGQGNSPLHF. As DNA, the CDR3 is TGTGCCAGCAGCCTCACCGGACAGGGCAATTCACCCCTCCACTTT.

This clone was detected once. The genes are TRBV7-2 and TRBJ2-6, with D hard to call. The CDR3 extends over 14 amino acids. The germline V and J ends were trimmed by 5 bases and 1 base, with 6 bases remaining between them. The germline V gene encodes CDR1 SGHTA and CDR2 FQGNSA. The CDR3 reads CASSLTSGANVLTF. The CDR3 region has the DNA TGTGCCAGCAGCCTTACTTCTGGGGCCAACGTCCTGACTTTC.

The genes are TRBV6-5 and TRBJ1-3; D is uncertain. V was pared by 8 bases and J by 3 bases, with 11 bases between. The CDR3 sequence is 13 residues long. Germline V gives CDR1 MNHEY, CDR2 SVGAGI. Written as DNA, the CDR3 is TGTGCCAGCGAAAGGAGACGTGGAAACACCATATATTTT. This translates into CASERRRGNTIYF.

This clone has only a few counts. CDR3 in amino acids: CASSFGHMNNSPLHF. The CDR3, as DNA: TGTGCCAGCAGCTTTGGCCATATGAATAATTCACCCCTCCACTTT. This chain links TRBV5-6 with TRBJ1-6; D remains unclear. Trimming cost V 2 bases and J 5 bases, with 11 bases left between them. The CDR3 spans 15 residues. Germline loops: CDR1 SGHDT, CDR2 YYEEEE.

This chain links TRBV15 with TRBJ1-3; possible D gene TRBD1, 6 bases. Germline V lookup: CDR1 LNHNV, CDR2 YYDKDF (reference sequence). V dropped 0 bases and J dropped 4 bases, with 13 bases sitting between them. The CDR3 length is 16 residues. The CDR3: CATSRDSGGLGNTIYF. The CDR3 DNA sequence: TGTGCCACCAGCAGAGATTCGGGGGGGCTAGGAAACACCATATATTTT. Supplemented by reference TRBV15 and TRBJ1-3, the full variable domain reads DAMVIQNPRYQVTQFGKPVTLSCSQTLNHNVMYWYQQKSSQAPKLLFHYYDKDFNNEADTPDNFQSRRPNTSFCFLDIRSPGLGDTAMYLCATSRDSGGLGNTIYFGEGSWLTVV.

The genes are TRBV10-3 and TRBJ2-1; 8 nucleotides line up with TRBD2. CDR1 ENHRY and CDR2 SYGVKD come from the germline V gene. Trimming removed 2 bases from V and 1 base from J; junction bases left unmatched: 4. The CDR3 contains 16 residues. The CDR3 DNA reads TGTGCCATCAGTGAGACTAGCGGAACATCCTACAATGAGCAGTTCTTC. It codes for CAISETSGTSYNEQFF.

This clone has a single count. For the CDR3, the DNA is TGCAGCGTTGAAGGACAGACAGGGTCCGGCTACACCTTC. The encoded protein is CSVEGQTGSGYTF. The J gene is TRBJ1-2, the V gene TRBV29-1; 7 bases are a match to TRBD1. This CDR3 is built from 13 residues. Germline-derived CDR1 and CDR2 are SQVTM and ANQGSEA. Unmatched junction bases numbered 7, after V lost 1 base and J lost 8 bases. Filled out from reference TRBV29-1 and TRBJ1-2, the complete variable domain reads SAVISQKPSRDICQRGTSLTIQCQVDSQVTMMFWYRQQPGQSLTLIATANQGSEATYESGFVIDKFPISRPNLTFSTLTVSNMSPEDSSIYLCSVEGQTGSGYTFGSGTRLTVV.

For the CDR3, the DNA is TGTGCCAGCAGCCCAAGTCCTAGCCACGAGCAGTACTTC. Residues: CASSPSPSHEQYF. The J gene is TRBJ2-7, the V gene TRBV9; a possible D gene is TRBD2 (5 bases). Germline CDR1 and CDR2: SGDLS and YYNGEE. The CDR3 has 13 amino acids. Deletions cut 4 bases from V and 5 bases from J, with 13 bases between.

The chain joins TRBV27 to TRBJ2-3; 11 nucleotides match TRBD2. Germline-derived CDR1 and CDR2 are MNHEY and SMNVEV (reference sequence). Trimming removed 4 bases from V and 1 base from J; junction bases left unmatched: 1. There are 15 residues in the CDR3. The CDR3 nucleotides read TGTGCCAGCAGTTCGACTAGCGGGGGCACAGATACGCAGTATTTT. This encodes CASSSTSGGTDTQYF.

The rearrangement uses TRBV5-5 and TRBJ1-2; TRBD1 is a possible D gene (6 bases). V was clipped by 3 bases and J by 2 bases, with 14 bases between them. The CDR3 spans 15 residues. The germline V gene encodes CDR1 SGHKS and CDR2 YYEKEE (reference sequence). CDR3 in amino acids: CASSSTGTSNYGYTF. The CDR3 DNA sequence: TGTGCCAGCAGCTCCACCGGGACATCCAACTATGGCTACACCTTC. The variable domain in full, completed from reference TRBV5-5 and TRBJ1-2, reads DAGVTQSPTHLIKTRGQQVTLRCSPISGHKSVSWYQQVLGQGPQFIFQYYEKEERGRGNFPDRFSARQFPNYSSELNVNALLLGDSALYLCASSSTGTSNYGYTFGSGTRLTVV.